The 26 T cell receptor beta chains listed next were all sequenced from one sample in a study. Using its own MiXCR run on the RT-PCR reads, TCRdb lists one record per CDR3 protein. Among around 700,000 distinct CDR3 sequences listed, 12% to 15% were seen once. Sequencing was carried out using memory CD4+ T cells from blood. The receptor source for this set is a female donor in good health, serving as a healthy control.

There are a few counts of this clonotype. The chain recombines TRBV7-2 with TRBJ1-3; unclear D gene. This CDR3 contains 15 residues. Germline values: CDR1 SGHTA, CDR2 FQGNSA. The V and J ends lost 5 bases and 0 bases respectively, with 11 bases between them. The CDR3 region is CASSRTVGSGNTIYF. The CDR3 DNA reads as TGTGCCAGCAGCAGGACTGTGGGCTCTGGAAACACCATATATTTT.

In this sample, this clonotype turned up a few times. The chain joins TRBV2 to TRBJ2-5; D possibly uses TRBD1 or TRBD2 (6 bases each). Between the trimmed V and J ends, which lost 2 bases and 3 bases, there was a span of 13 bases. The CDR3 has 15 residues. Germline V gene data show CDR1 as SNHLY and CDR2 as FYNNEI. CDR3 nucleotide sequence: TGTGCCAGCAGTGAAAGGAGGGGGGAAGAAGAGACCCAGTACTTC. Protein product: CASSERRGEEETQYF.

Details on this clonotype: One end of the junction does not line up with germline, which may come from a read error. This rearrangement joins TRBV3-1 to TRBJ2-1; the match to TRBD2 covers 7 bases. Germline CDR1 is LGHDT and CDR2 is YNNKEL (reference sequence). The CDR3 spans 13 residues. CDR3 protein: CASSQANGGAGVF. The CDR3, as DNA: TGTGCCAGCAGCCAAGCGAATGGCGGGGCGGGGGTCTTC.

The chain combines TRBV18 with TRBJ1-5, with a possible D match to TRBD1 (5 bases). The V end was cut by 1 base, the J end by 5 bases, with 12 bases between. Germline V gene sequence: CDR1 KGHSH, CDR2 LQKENI. CDR3 length: 15 residues. The CDR3 reads CASSPQGSSDQPQHF. The CDR3 DNA follows: TGTGCCAGCTCACCACAGGGGTCGAGCGATCAGCCCCAGCATTTT.

The chain combines TRBV6-1 with TRBJ2-7; TRBD2 aligns across 11 bases. Germline CDR1 MNHNS, CDR2 SASEGT. The CDR3 has 15 amino acids. V trimming: 4 bases; J trimming: 3 bases; junction bases outside the gene matches: 5. CDR3: CASSGGTSGHYEQYF. CDR3 coding DNA: TGTGCCAGCAGTGGGGGGACTAGCGGCCACTACGAGCAGTACTTC.

The V gene is TRBV5-1, the J gene TRBJ2-7; maybe TRBD2 (6 bases). V dropped 5 bases and J dropped 0 bases, with 15 bases sitting between them. The CDR3 has 15 residues. Germline CDR1 reads SGHRS; CDR2 reads YFSETQ. The DNA of the CDR3 is TGCGCCAGCAGTTTGACCGTAGCGGACTCCTACGAGCAGTACTTC. Translated, it gives CASSLTVADSYEQYF.

At least ten counts were recorded for this clonotype. The chain has TRBV7-3 and TRBJ2-5; D is unresolved. The V gene's germline CDR1 is SGHTA and CDR2 FQGTGA. Trimming removed 3 bases from V and 1 base from J, with 6 bases in between. CDR3 length: 13 residues. DNA for the CDR3: TGTGCCAGCAGCTTCGACCGCCAAGAGACCCAGTACTTC. This gives the protein CASSFDRQETQYF. The full variable domain, its missing parts supplied by reference TRBV7-3 and TRBJ2-5, is GAGVSQTPSNKVTEKGKYVELRCDPISGHTALYWYRQSLGQGPEFLIYFQGTGAADDSGLPNDRFFAVRPEGSVSTLKIQRTERGDSAVYLCASSFDRQETQYFGPGTRLLVL.

This clonotype showed up just a few times. This chain joins TRBV7-2 and TRBJ2-3; tentatively, D is TRBD1 or TRBD2 (6 bases each). The V gene's germline CDR1 is SGHTA and CDR2 FQGNSA. CDR3 length equals 15 residues. The V end lost 2 bases, the J end lost 4 bases, and 13 bases lay between the germline ends. The CDR3 DNA reads as TGTGCCAGCAGCTTAAATGGGGGGCCTGCAGATACGCAGTATTTT. It translates to CASSLNGGPADTQYF.

This clonotype was detected only a few times. The V gene is TRBV6-5, the J gene TRBJ1-4, with D perhaps TRBD1 (6 bases). The CDR3 is 13 amino acids. V dropped 1 base and J dropped 6 bases, with 6 bases sitting between them. Germline loops: CDR1 MNHEY, CDR2 SVGAGI. The CDR3 DNA is TGTGCCAGCAGTTACTACAGGGATGAAAAACTGTTTTTT. This codes for CASSYYRDEKLFF.

J is TRBJ2-3 and V is TRBV2, with D perhaps matching TRBD1 or TRBD2 (5 bases each). V shed 8 bases and J shed 2 bases, with 14 bases lying between them. This CDR3 comprises 14 residues. The germline V gene has CDR1 SNHLY and CDR2 FYNNEI. In nucleotides, the CDR3 is TGTGCCAGCGGCGGATCGGGGCCCACAGATACGCAGTATTTT. Translation: CASGGSGPTDTQYF. The full variable domain, rest sourced from reference TRBV2 and TRBJ2-3, is EPEVTQTPSHQVTQMGQEVILRCVPISNHLYFYWYRQILGQKVEFLVSFYNNEISEKSEIFDDQFSVERPDGSNFTLKIRSTKLEDSAMYFCASGGSGPTDTQYFGPGTRLTVL.

This clonotype was seen only a few times. V and J are TRBV11-2 and TRBJ2-1, with 8 bases identical to TRBD2. The J segment lost 9 bases and the V segment lost 5 bases, leaving 12 bases of the junction unmatched. The CDR3 runs to 15 residues. Germline V lookup: CDR1 SGHAT, CDR2 FQNNGV. The CDR3 here is CASSRQSGSSGEQFF. In nucleotides, the CDR3 is TGTGCCAGCAGCCGACAGAGCGGGAGTAGTGGTGAGCAGTTCTTC.

This clonotype has more than one count but fewer than ten. V is TRBV4-3 and J is TRBJ1-6; D may be TRBD1 (6 bases). V was shortened by 0 bases and J by 9 bases, with 12 bases between the two germline ends. The CDR3 loop spans 15 amino acids. Germline CDR1 and CDR2: LGHNA and YSLEER. CDR3 in amino acids: CASSQESGAGSPLHF. The DNA of the CDR3 is TGCGCCAGCAGCCAAGAGTCAGGGGCTGGTTCACCCCTCCACTTT.

J is TRBJ2-4 and V is TRBV24-1; maybe TRBD1 (5 bases). Germline-derived CDR1 and CDR2 are KGHDR and SFDVKD. V was clipped by 5 bases and J by 9 bases, with 10 bases between them. The CDR3 contains 12 residues. This chain's CDR3 is CATSALQGIQYF. For the CDR3, the DNA is TGTGCCACCAGTGCCCTGCAGGGCATTCAGTACTTC.

This clonotype came up a few times. In DNA form, the CDR3 reads TGTGCCAGTAGTATATCAGACAGGACAGATACGCAGTATTTT. Its protein product is CASSISDRTDTQYF. This rearrangement joins TRBV19 to TRBJ2-3; a possible D gene is TRBD1 (6 bases). Trimming stripped 2 bases from V and 3 bases from J, with 9 bases between. The CDR3 spans 14 residues. Germline V gene data show CDR1 as LNHDA and CDR2 as SQIVND (reference sequence).

This clonotype showed up many times. The chain links TRBV7-2 to TRBJ2-7; 8 nucleotides line up with TRBD2. The CDR3 is 15 amino acids. V dropped 0 bases and J dropped 3; count of bases not matched to a gene: 4. CDR1 SGHTA and CDR2 FQGNSA come from the germline V gene. In DNA, the CDR3 is TGTGCCAGCAGCTTAGCGCGCGGGGGGTACTACGAGCAGTACTTC. It codes for CASSLARGGYYEQYF.

Ten or more counts support this clonotype. The rearrangement joins TRBV29-1 to TRBJ1-5, with TRBD1 identical over 9 bases. In germline, CDR1 is SQVTM, CDR2 ANQGSEA. This CDR3 is built from 14 residues. V shed 7 bases and J 6 bases; nucleotides not matched to a gene: 10. The DNA for the CDR3 is TGCAGCGCCAGGGACAGGGAGGAAGGTCAGCCCCAGCATTTT. It specifies CSARDREEGQPQHF.

This clonotype occurred a few times. The chain is built from TRBV10-3 and TRBJ2-5; the match to TRBD2 covers 9 bases. Per germline, CDR1 ENHRY and CDR2 SYGVKD. V was pared by 6 bases and J by 3 bases, with 5 bases of the junction left unmatched. The CDR3 runs to 14 residues. In DNA form, the CDR3 reads TGTGCCATCAGCGATAGCGGGGGAAAAGAGACCCAGTACTTC. It translates to CAISDSGGKETQYF.

This clonotype was found a few times. The rearrangement uses TRBV18 and TRBJ2-1, with TRBD2 as a possible D gene (6 bases). Trimming removed 4 bases at V and 10 bases at J, with 14 bases between. Germline lookup yields CDR1 KGHSH and CDR2 LQKENI. The CDR3 consists of 13 residues. CDR3 residues: CASSLYRAGEQFF. As DNA, the CDR3 is TGTGCCAGCTCACTATACCGGGCGGGGGAGCAGTTCTTC.

Only a few counts were recorded for this clonotype. This chain uses TRBV12-3 or TRBV12-4 with TRBJ2-3, with D possibly matching TRBD2 (5 bases). The V end was cut by 6 bases, the J end by 2 bases, with 12 bases between. This CDR3 spans 14 amino acids. CDR3 in amino acids: CASRASGYTDTQYF. In nucleotides, the CDR3 is TGTGCCAGCAGGGCAAGCGGTTACACAGATACGCAGTATTTT.

This clonotype was seen a handful of times. This rearrangement joins TRBV20-1 to TRBJ2-5, with 7 bases that match TRBD1. This CDR3 contains 14 residues. Trimming removed 0 bases from V and 4 bases from J; junction bases left unmatched: 5. The germline V gene encodes CDR1 DFQATT and CDR2 SNEGSKA (reference sequence). The CDR3 loop reads CSARDLQGRETQYF. In DNA, the CDR3 is TGCAGTGCTAGAGACCTACAGGGGAGAGAGACCCAGTACTTC.

This clonotype was seen many times. J is TRBJ2-7 and V is TRBV12-3 or TRBV12-4; 8 nucleotides agree with TRBD2. CDR3 length equals 13 residues. Trimming removed 5 bases from V and 6 bases from J; junction bases left unmatched: 6. CDR3 residues: CASSLHSGGEQYF. The CDR3 region has the DNA TGTGCCAGCAGTCTACACAGCGGGGGCGAGCAGTACTTC.

As regards this clonotype: A read error may be the cause here, since a much bigger clone is one base away. J is TRBJ2-7 and V is TRBV20-1, with TRBD1 matching 7 bases. This CDR3 contains 14 residues. Germline CDR1 reads DFQATT; CDR2 reads SNEGSKA (reference sequence). CDR3 in amino acids: CSARDHRGEYEKYF. CDR3 DNA sequence: TGCAGTGCTAGAGATCACAGGGGTGAATACGAGAAGTACTTC.

The chain links TRBV4-2 to TRBJ2-1, with D maybe TRBD2 (6 bases). This CDR3 has 16 residues. Germline V CDR1 and CDR2: LGHNA, YNFKEQ. V shed 0 bases and J shed 2 bases, with 11 bases lying between them. The CDR3 here is CASSQEAGFTYNEQFF. The DNA of the CDR3 is TGTGCCAGCAGCCAAGAGGCGGGGTTCACCTACAATGAGCAGTTCTTC.

The genes are TRBV12-3 or TRBV12-4 and TRBJ1-4; D unresolved. Trimming removed 1 base from V and 8 bases from J, with 11 bases in between. The CDR3 is 14 residues long. The CDR3 nucleotides are TGTGCCAGCAGTTTAGGGGCGTGGGAAGAAAAACTGTTTTTT. Its translation: CASSLGAWEEKLFF.

This clonotype appeared a few times. V gene TRBV9 combines with J gene TRBJ2-5, with unresolved D. The CDR3 is 13 residues long. Germline V gene sequence: CDR1 SGDLS, CDR2 YYNGEE. The germline V and J ends were trimmed by 6 bases and 5 bases, with 14 bases remaining between them. This CDR3 is CASTPIAPETQYF. For the CDR3, the DNA is TGTGCCAGCACCCCTATCGCCCCGGAGACCCAGTACTTC.

This rearrangement joins TRBV20-1 to TRBJ1-4, with a weak D call TRBD1 (5 bases). V lost 6 bases, J lost 2 bases, and 16 bases lay in between. The CDR3 covers 15 residues. The germline CDR1 and CDR2 sequences are DFQATT and SNEGSKA (reference sequence). This CDR3 reads CSASTEGNTNEKLFF. The CDR3 DNA reads TGCAGTGCGAGCACAGAGGGGAACACTAATGAAAAACTGTTTTTT.